Shown below are 8 T cell receptor beta chains from a single sample sequenced in a study of cytomegalovirus exposure and HLA in healthy donors. The PCR contained 60 Vbeta and 13 Jbeta primers. TCRdb's table, derived via immunoSEQ multiplex PCR, lists solely in-frame clones and lacks some. The sample comprises 82,000 or so clones, 10% of which are singletons, and around 26% rests with the top ten. The source material was PBMCs. These TCRs come from a man in his sixties in good health and CMV-seropositive.

J is TRBJ2-7 and V is TRBV6-6; D is possibly TRBD2 (6 bases). V was trimmed by 0 bases and J by 6 bases, leaving 18 bases between them. This CDR3 comprises 16 residues. Per the germline V gene, CDR1 is MNHNY and CDR2 is SVGAGI (reference sequence). The CDR3 here is CASSYSRRGAGLEQYF. CDR3 coding DNA: TGTGCCAGCAGTTACTCGAGGCGGGGAGCGGGTCTCGAGCAGTACTTC.

This clone showed up just a few times. The chain combines TRBV5-1 with TRBJ2-3; maybe TRBD1 (5 bases). V lost 1 base to trimming and J lost 3 bases, with 9 bases between them. The CDR3 consists of 14 residues. Germline CDR1 reads SGHRS; CDR2 reads YFSETQ. The CDR3 sequence is CASSLPGITDTQYF. CDR3 bases: TGCGCCAGCAGCTTGCCAGGGATAACAGATACGCAGTATTTT.

This clone was seen a handful of times. The chain carries TRBV5-1 and TRBJ2-3; unclear D gene. Germline CDR1 is SGHRS and CDR2 is YFSETQ. Between the trimmed V and J ends, which lost 3 bases and 3 bases, there was a span of 11 bases. This CDR3 has 14 residues. The CDR3 DNA sequence: TGCGCCAGCAGCTCTTCCTCTAGTACAGATACGCAGTATTTT. This encodes CASSSSSSTDTQYF. Complete variable domain (other parts from reference TRBV5-1 and TRBJ2-3): KAGVTQTPRYLIKTRGQQVTLSCSPISGHRSVSWYQQTPGQGLQFLFEYFSETQRNKGNFPGRFSGRQFSNSRSEMNVSTLELGDSALYLCASSSSSSTDTQYFGPGTRLTVL.

The V gene is TRBV4-2, the J gene TRBJ2-3; D is ambiguous. The CDR3 extends over 12 amino acids. Per the germline V gene, CDR1 is LGHNA and CDR2 is YNFKEQ. Between the trimmed V and J ends, which lost 4 bases and 4 bases, there was a span of 6 bases. The CDR3 region has the DNA TGTGCCAGCAGCCCCACAGCAGATACGCAGTATTTT. It encodes CASSPTADTQYF.

The V call is TRBV29-1, the J call TRBJ1-2; a weak D match, TRBD1 (5 bases). Germline CDR1 is SQVTM and CDR2 is ANQGSEA. V was clipped by 6 bases and J by 4 bases, with 12 bases between them. This CDR3 has 12 amino acids. CDR3 DNA: TGCAGCGTCCAGACAGTGGCCTATGGCTACACCTTC. Its translation is CSVQTVAYGYTF.

The chain couples TRBV30 to TRBJ2-2; 11 nucleotides agree with TRBD2. The trim removed 4 bases at V and 4 bases at J, leaving 8 bases unmatched. Per the germline V gene, CDR1 is GTSNPN and CDR2 is SVGIG (reference sequence). The CDR3 totals 16 residues. CDR3 protein: CAWKASGRIGTGELFF. The DNA of the CDR3 is TGTGCCTGGAAGGCTAGCGGGAGGATAGGCACCGGGGAGCTGTTTTTT.

A few counts support this clone. CDR3 DNA: TGTGCCAGCAGTGCACCGGGACAGTGGTACGAGCAGTACTTC. Encoded protein: CASSAPGQWYEQYF. The rearrangement joins TRBV28 to TRBJ2-7; 7 bases agree with TRBD1. Germline V gene data show CDR1 as MDHEN and CDR2 as SYDVKM. V shed 5 bases, J shed 4 bases, and the junction held 8 bases outside the gene matches. The CDR3 spans 14 residues.

This clone was observed a handful of times. V usage is TRBV5-6 and J usage is TRBJ2-5, with 7 bases fitting TRBD1. The end of the DNA aligns better with TRBJ2-7, so the J call may be wrong. This CDR3 is built from 17 residues. Germline loops: CDR1 SGHDT, CDR2 YYEEEE. The CDR3 nucleotides read TGTGCCAGCAGCTTCGCTCCCGGGACAGTCAGCTCCTACGAGCAGTACTTC. Translating it yields CASSFAPGTVSSYEQYF.